The 5 T cell receptor beta chains in this list originate from one sample, sequenced in a study of T cell responses to AZD1222 COVID-19 vaccine. Measured with immunoSEQ multiplex PCR; TCRdb has only the in-frame clones, and not every one. Among 180,000 or so clones listed, around 94% were seen once. The specimen was peripheral blood, collected on day 0 of AZD1222 vaccination. The receptors here all came from an adult in good health.

V gene TRBV28 combines with J gene TRBJ1-1; no clear D. Germline V gives CDR1 MDHEN, CDR2 SYDVKM. The CDR3 runs 13 residues. Trimming stripped 3 bases from V and 9 bases from J, with 14 bases between. In DNA, the CDR3 is TGTGCCAGCAGTTTGCCCTTCTCCGCCCAAGCTTTCTTT. Translating gives CASSLPFSAQAFF.

This sequence joins TRBV6-6 and TRBJ1-1; D is perhaps TRBD1 (6 bases). This CDR3 comprises 11 residues. Trimming shortened V by 8 bases and J by 7 bases, and 11 bases separated the two germline ends. Germline CDR1 and CDR2: MNHNY and SVGAGI (reference sequence). This CDR3 reads CASSEGGEAFF. The CDR3 DNA follows: TGTGCCAGCTCCGAGGGGGGTGAAGCTTTCTTT.

This chain uses TRBV6-4 with TRBJ1-5; D gene unclear. The CDR3 consists of 13 residues. Trimming removed 5 bases from V and 3 bases from J, with 8 bases in between. The germline V gene has CDR1 MRHNA and CDR2 SNTAGT. In DNA form, the CDR3 reads TGTGCCAGCAGTCAGGAGAACAATCAGCCCCAGCATTTT. Translating it yields CASSQENNQPQHF.

The rearrangement joins TRBV3-1 (or the pseudogene TRBV3-2) to TRBJ1-3; D gene unclear. The CDR3 has 16 amino acids. V was pared by 4 bases and J by 4 bases, with 17 bases between. The V gene's germline CDR1 is LGHDT and CDR2 YNNKEL (reference sequence). The CDR3 region has the DNA TGTGCCAGCAGCCCTCGACCCGCCTACGTAGGAAACACCATATATTTT. Translation: CASSPRPAYVGNTIYF.

The CDR3 sequence is CASRLWREPYEQYF. The CDR3, as DNA: TGCGCCAGCCGGCTTTGGCGGGAGCCTTACGAGCAGTACTTC. J is TRBJ2-7 and V is TRBV5-1; TRBD2 aligns across 7 bases. The J segment lost 4 bases and the V segment lost 7 bases, leaving 11 bases of the junction unmatched. The CDR3 runs to 14 residues. The germline CDR1 and CDR2 sequences are SGHRS and YFSETQ.